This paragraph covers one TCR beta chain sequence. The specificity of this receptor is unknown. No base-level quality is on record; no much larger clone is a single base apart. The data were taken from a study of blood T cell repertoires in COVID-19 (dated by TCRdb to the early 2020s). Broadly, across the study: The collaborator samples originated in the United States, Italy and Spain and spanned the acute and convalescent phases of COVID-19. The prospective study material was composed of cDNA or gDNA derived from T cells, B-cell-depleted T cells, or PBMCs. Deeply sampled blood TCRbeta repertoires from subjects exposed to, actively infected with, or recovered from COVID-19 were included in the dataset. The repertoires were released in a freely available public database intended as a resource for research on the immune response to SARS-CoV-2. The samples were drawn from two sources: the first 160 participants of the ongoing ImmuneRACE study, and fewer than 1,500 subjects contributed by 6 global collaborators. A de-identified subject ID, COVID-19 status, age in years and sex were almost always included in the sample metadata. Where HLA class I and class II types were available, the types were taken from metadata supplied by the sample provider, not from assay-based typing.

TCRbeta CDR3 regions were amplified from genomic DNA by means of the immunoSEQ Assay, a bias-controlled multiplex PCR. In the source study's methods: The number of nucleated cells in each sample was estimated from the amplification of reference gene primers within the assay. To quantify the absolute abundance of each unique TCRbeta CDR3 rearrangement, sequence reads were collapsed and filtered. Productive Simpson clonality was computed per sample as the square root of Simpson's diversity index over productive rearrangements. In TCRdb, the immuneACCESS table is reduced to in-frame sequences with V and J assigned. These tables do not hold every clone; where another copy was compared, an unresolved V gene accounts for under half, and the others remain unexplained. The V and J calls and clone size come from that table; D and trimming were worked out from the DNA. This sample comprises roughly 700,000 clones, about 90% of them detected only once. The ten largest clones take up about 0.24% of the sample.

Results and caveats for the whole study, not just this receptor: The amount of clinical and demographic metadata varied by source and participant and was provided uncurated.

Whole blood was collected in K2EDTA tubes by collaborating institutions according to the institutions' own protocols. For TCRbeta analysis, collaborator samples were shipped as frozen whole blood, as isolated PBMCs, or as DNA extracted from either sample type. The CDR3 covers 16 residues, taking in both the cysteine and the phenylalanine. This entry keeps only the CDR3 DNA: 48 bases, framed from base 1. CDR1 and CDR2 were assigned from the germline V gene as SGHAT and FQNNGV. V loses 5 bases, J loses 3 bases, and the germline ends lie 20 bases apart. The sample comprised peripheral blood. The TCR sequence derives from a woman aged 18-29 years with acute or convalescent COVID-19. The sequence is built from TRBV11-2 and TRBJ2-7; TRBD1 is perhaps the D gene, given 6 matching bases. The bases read TGTGCCAGCAGCCCCCCCGGAGACAGGTTCCGCTACGAGCAGTACTTC. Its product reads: CASSPPGDRFRYEQYF.